A single sample gave rise to the 19 T cell receptor beta chains below, sequenced in a study of early T cells in non-severe SARS-CoV-2 infection. Each CDR3 protein gets one entry after TCRdb re-called the 5' RACE reads with MiXCR. The repertoire holds about 50,000 distinct CDR3 sequences, with more than 4.5% as singletons. The source material was whole blood, sampled at baseline. The receptors here all came from an adult who was a healthcare worker with PCR-confirmed SARS-CoV-2 infection or an uninfected control (not recorded which).

The rearrangement links TRBV3-1 to TRBJ2-6; perhaps D is TRBD1 or TRBD2 (5 bases each). Germline assignment: CDR1 LGHDT and CDR2 YNNKEL (reference sequence). The CDR3 has 19 amino acids. Deletions cut 8 bases from V and 0 bases from J, with 23 bases between. CDR3 residues: CASCRRHQGDLSGANVLTF. The CDR3 DNA sequence: TGTGCCAGCTGCCGCCGACATCAAGGGGACCTCTCTGGGGCCAACGTCCTGACTTTC.

Concerning this clonotype: Being one base from a much bigger clone, this may be a read error. The chain couples TRBV18 to TRBJ2-1, with a possible D match to TRBD2 (6 bases). The CDR3 length is 16 residues. Germline V CDR1 and CDR2: KGHSH, LQKENI. CDR3 DNA: TGTGCCAGCTCACCGGAGGGACGGCGCTCCCACAATGAGCAGTTCTTC. Translated: CASSPEGRRSHNEQFF.

The chain joins TRBV28 to TRBJ2-3; D could derive from TRBD1 or TRBD2 (5 bases each). Trimming took 6 bases from V and 6 from J, leaving 10 bases between them. The CDR3 length is 12 residues. Germline V gives CDR1 MDHEN, CDR2 SYDVKM. CDR3 DNA: TGTGCCAGCAGGGGGACGGGGGATACGCAGTATTTT. Amino acids: CASRGTGDTQYF.

The chain uses TRBV20-1 and TRBJ2-3; a possible D gene is TRBD1 (6 bases). The CDR3 runs to 14 residues. V was cut by 3 bases and J by 4 bases, with 14 bases left in between. Germline CDR1 is DFQATT and CDR2 is SNEGSKA (reference sequence). CDR3 in amino acids: CSARVGTGSDTQYF. The CDR3 DNA sequence: TGCAGTGCTAGGGTGGGAACAGGGTCAGATACGCAGTATTTT.

This clonotype has only a few counts. The V call is TRBV28, the J call TRBJ2-7; D unresolved. Germline V gene data show CDR1 as MDHEN and CDR2 as SYDVKM. This CDR3 has 13 residues. Trimming shortened V by 2 bases and J by 1 base, and 6 bases separated the two germline ends. CDR3 sequence reads: CASSLPDSYEQYF. The CDR3 DNA sequence: TGTGCCAGCAGTTTACCCGATTCCTACGAGCAGTACTTC.

This clonotype was found many times. As DNA, the CDR3 is TGTGCCAGCAGGCCCGGGACGGGATCCTACGAGCAGTACTTC. This codes for CASRPGTGSYEQYF. This chain links TRBV5-4 with TRBJ2-7, with D perhaps being TRBD1 or TRBD2 (5 bases each). Germline loops: CDR1 SGHNT, CDR2 YYREEE (reference sequence). V was trimmed by 5 bases and J by 1 base, leaving 13 bases between them. The CDR3 has 14 amino acids.

This clonotype has a count of ten or more. V and J are TRBV20-1 and TRBJ2-7; D remains ambiguous. From germline, CDR1 is DFQATT and CDR2 SNEGSKA (reference sequence). The CDR3 contains 13 residues. The germline V and J ends were trimmed by 0 bases and 4 bases, with 10 bases remaining between them. The CDR3 reads CSARDSRLYEQYF. As DNA, the CDR3 is TGCAGTGCTAGAGATTCGAGGCTTTACGAGCAGTACTTC.

The chain combines TRBV30 with TRBJ1-1; no definite D call. V lost 1 base and J lost 5, with 11 bases in between. Germline V gene sequence: CDR1 GTSNPN, CDR2 SVGIG (reference sequence). The CDR3 has 13 amino acids. CDR3: CAWSGFRRTEAFF. CDR3 coding DNA: TGTGCCTGGAGTGGTTTTAGGAGGACTGAAGCTTTCTTT.

This clonotype was observed at least ten times. V and J are TRBV12-3 or TRBV12-4 and TRBJ1-2; tentative D call: TRBD1 (6 bases). V was cut by 3 bases and J by 2 bases, with 28 bases left in between. This CDR3 has 20 residues. The CDR3 protein is CASSFWARGFHADRNYGYTF. In nucleotides, the CDR3 is TGTGCCAGCAGTTTCTGGGCCAGGGGATTTCACGCCGACCGAAACTATGGCTACACCTTC.

This clonotype appeared many times. The chain is built from TRBV27 and TRBJ2-2; 7 bases are shared with TRBD1. J lost 2 bases, V lost 5 bases, and 5 bases had no gene match. Germline loops: CDR1 MNHEY, CDR2 SMNVEV (reference sequence). The CDR3 length is 15 residues. CDR3 in amino acids: CASSVTGRNTGELFF. In DNA, the CDR3 is TGTGCCAGCAGTGTGACAGGGCGAAACACCGGGGAGCTGTTTTTT.

This clonotype was detected a few times. J is TRBJ2-1 and V is TRBV4-2; no reliable D call. CDR1 LGHNA and CDR2 YNFKEQ come from the germline V gene. The CDR3 is 16 amino acids. V gave up 4 bases and J gave up 8 bases, with 21 bases separating them. This CDR3 reads CASSPSRPESSDEQFF. The CDR3 DNA is TGTGCCAGCAGCCCGAGCCGACCGGAGAGCTCCGATGAGCAGTTCTTC.

This clonotype has just a few counts. This chain joins TRBV20-1 and TRBJ2-3; the D is unclear. Per the germline V gene, CDR1 is DFQATT and CDR2 is SNEGSKA (reference sequence). Trimming removed 3 bases from V and 2 bases from J, with 9 bases in between. The CDR3 has 13 residues. This chain's CDR3 is CSASLVSTDTQYF. The CDR3 coding sequence is TGCAGTGCTAGTCTGGTTTCCACAGATACGCAGTATTTT.

This clonotype was recorded a few times. This chain connects TRBV7-8 to TRBJ2-7; 7 positions match TRBD1. Unmatched junction bases numbered 10, after V lost 5 bases and J lost 6 bases. There are 14 residues in the CDR3. CDR1 is SGHVS and CDR2 is FQNEAQ in the germline V gene. CDR3 protein: CASSLLTGNSEQYF. CDR3 sequence (DNA): TGTGCCAGCAGCCTCCTGACAGGGAACTCCGAGCAGTACTTC.

This clonotype was observed at least ten times. The conserved final phenylalanine or tryptophan is absent from the CDR3, which likely points to a read error. The CDR3 nucleotides read TGTGCCAGCAGCCGGGCCGGGTACGAGCAGTACTGC. This encodes CASSRAGYEQYC. The V call is TRBV5-4, the J call TRBJ2-7; D unclear. V lost 4 bases to trimming and J lost 4 bases, with 9 bases between them. The CDR3 extends over 12 amino acids. The germline V gene has CDR1 SGHNT and CDR2 YYREEE (reference sequence).

In this sample, this clonotype turned up many times. The chain employs TRBV19 and TRBJ1-5; TRBD1 is a possible D gene (6 bases). The CDR3 spans 16 residues. Trimming stripped 6 bases from V and 2 bases from J, with 17 bases between. CDR1 and CDR2 from the germline V gene are LNHDA and SQIVND (reference sequence). The CDR3 sequence: CASSLGGGMGNQPQHF. The CDR3 DNA reads TGTGCCAGTAGCCTAGGGGGGGGAATGGGCAATCAGCCCCAGCATTTT.

This clonotype appeared many times. The chain uses TRBV18 and TRBJ2-5; no reliable D call. CDR3 length equals 13 residues. The V gene lost 0 bases and the J gene lost 5 bases, with 7 bases spanning the gap. Germline CDR1 is KGHSH and CDR2 is LQKENI. The CDR3 coding sequence is TGTGCCAGCTCACCACCGACTTCGGAGACCCAGTACTTC. Protein product: CASSPPTSETQYF.

This clonotype was detected many times. This chain links TRBV4-1 with TRBJ2-1; possible D gene TRBD1, 6 bases. Germline CDR1 and CDR2: MGHRA and YSYEKL. Trimming removed 0 bases at V and 7 bases at J, with 22 bases between. The CDR3 is 18 amino acids. CDR3 region: CASSQDWVRTQGRNEQFF. CDR3 coding DNA: TGCGCCAGCAGCCAAGATTGGGTACGCACACAGGGAAGGAATGAGCAGTTCTTC.

The chain uses TRBV5-4 and TRBJ2-7; 7 bases align to TRBD2. V shed 2 bases, J shed 5 bases, and the junction held 10 bases outside the gene matches. Germline V gene sequence: CDR1 SGHNT, CDR2 YYREEE (reference sequence). This CDR3 has 15 amino acids. The CDR3 loop reads CASSFPVGGSDEQYF. CDR3 DNA sequence: TGTGCCAGCAGCTTCCCGGTAGGCGGGAGTGACGAGCAGTACTTC.

This clonotype was counted at least ten times. The rearrangement uses TRBV29-1 and TRBJ2-3; 11 nucleotides line up with TRBD1. The V and J ends lost 0 bases and 4 bases, in that order; junction bases with no gene match: 3. Looked up from germline, CDR1 is SQVTM and CDR2 is ANQGSEA. The CDR3 contains 15 residues. Here the CDR3 reads CSVEEGTGGSDTQYF. Written as DNA, the CDR3 is TGCAGCGTTGAAGAAGGGACAGGGGGTTCAGATACGCAGTATTTT.